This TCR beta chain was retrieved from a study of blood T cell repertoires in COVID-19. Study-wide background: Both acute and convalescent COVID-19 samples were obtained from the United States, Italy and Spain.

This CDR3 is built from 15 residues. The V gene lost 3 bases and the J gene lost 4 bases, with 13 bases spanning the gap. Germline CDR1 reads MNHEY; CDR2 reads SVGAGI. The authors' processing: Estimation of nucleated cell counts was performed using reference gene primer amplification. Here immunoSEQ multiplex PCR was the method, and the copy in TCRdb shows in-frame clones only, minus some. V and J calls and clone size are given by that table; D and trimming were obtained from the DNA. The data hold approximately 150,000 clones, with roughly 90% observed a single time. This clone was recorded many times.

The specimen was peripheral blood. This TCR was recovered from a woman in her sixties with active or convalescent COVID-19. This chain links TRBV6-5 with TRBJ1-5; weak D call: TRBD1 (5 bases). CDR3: CASSYQGAGNQPQHF. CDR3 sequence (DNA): TGTGCCAGCAGTTATCAAGGGGCAGGGAATCAGCCCCAGCATTTT.